Below, 17 T cell receptor beta chains from the same sample are listed, as sequenced in a study of shared clonotypes between healthy human individuals (dated by TCRdb to the early 2020s). The method was the immunoSEQ multiplex PCR assay. The table was pulled from immuneACCESS by TCRdb, which kept in-frame rearrangements only. Such tables lose some clones; where checked, under half of the loss comes from unresolved V genes, and the rest has no known cause. The sample includes 900,000 to 1,200,000 clones, with around 78% observed a single time. 0.6% to 0.75% of the sample comes from the top ten. Specimen: memory CD4+ T cells from PBMCs. In the paper's terms, the cell subset or site label means: CD45RA-negative fraction. The receptors originated from a man between 18 and 35 years old in good health. Some clones in this sample may be carry-over from other donors' samples.

The rearrangement joins TRBV15 to TRBJ2-1; 8 nucleotides line up with TRBD2. V was pared by 4 bases and J by 4 bases, with 9 bases of the junction left unmatched. The CDR3 is 16 residues long. Germline CDR1 is LNHNV and CDR2 is YYDKDF (reference sequence). Here the CDR3 reads CATSKTGTRAYNEQFF. The CDR3 DNA reads as TGTGCCACCAGCAAAACCGGGACTAGGGCATACAATGAGCAGTTCTTC. The variable domain in full, with the rest retrieved from reference TRBV15 and TRBJ2-1, is DAMVIQNPRYQVTQFGKPVTLSCSQTLNHNVMYWYQQKSSQAPKLLFHYYDKDFNNEADTPDNFQSRRPNTSFCFLDIRSPGLGDTAMYLCATSKTGTRAYNEQFFGPGTRLTVL.

The V call is TRBV7-2, the J call TRBJ1-2; TRBD1 is a possible D gene (5 bases). V was cut by 5 bases and J by 7 bases, with 20 bases left in between. The CDR3 covers 15 residues. Germline V lookup: CDR1 SGHTA, CDR2 FQGNSA. CDR3 region: CASSLDSSGFGGYTF. As DNA, the CDR3 is TGTGCCAGCAGCCTCGATTCCTCAGGGTTCGGTGGCTACACCTTC.

The chain carries TRBV13 and TRBJ2-5; tentative D call: TRBD1 (6 bases). CDR1 and CDR2 from the germline V gene are PRHDT and FYEKMQ (reference sequence). V lost 5 bases to trimming and J lost 0 bases, with 19 bases between them. The CDR3 spans 17 residues. The CDR3 DNA sequence: TGTGCCAGCAGCCTCTTTTATCCAGGGGAGTACCAAGAGACCCAGTACTTC. Translated: CASSLFYPGEYQETQYF.

This clone was seen a handful of times. This rearrangement joins TRBV6-6 to TRBJ1-2; possible D gene TRBD1, 6 bases. The length of the CDR3 is 14 residues. Per germline, CDR1 MNHNY and CDR2 SVGAGI (reference sequence). V was clipped by 6 bases and J by 3 bases, with 14 bases between them. This CDR3 reads CASSSIQGYYGYTF. CDR3 nucleotide sequence: TGTGCCAGCAGCTCAATACAGGGCTACTATGGCTACACCTTC.

The genes are TRBV4-1 and TRBJ1-5, with TRBD1 as a possible D gene (6 bases). V lost 0 bases and J lost 7, with 10 bases in between. CDR3 length equals 14 residues. CDR1 MGHRA and CDR2 YSYEKL come from the germline V gene. CDR3: CASSQEGGYQPQHF. CDR3 bases: TGCGCCAGCAGCCAAGAAGGGGGGTACCAGCCCCAGCATTTT.

This chain connects TRBV7-8 to TRBJ2-7; D not certain. Trimming took off 2 bases at V and 7 bases at J, with 15 bases between the two ends. The length of the CDR3 is 14 residues. Germline lookup yields CDR1 SGHVS and CDR2 FQNEAQ. The CDR3 is CASSLSSSAAEQYF. The CDR3, as DNA: TGTGCCAGCAGCTTATCAAGCAGTGCGGCTGAGCAGTACTTC.

CDR3 loop: CAIRGTAGQGKNIQYF. CDR3 nucleotide sequence: TGTGCCATCAGGGGGACGGCCGGCCAAGGCAAAAACATTCAGTACTTC. The chain carries TRBV10-3 and TRBJ2-4; D is possibly TRBD1 or TRBD2 (5 bases each). The germline V gene has CDR1 ENHRY and CDR2 SYGVKD. This CDR3 contains 16 residues. V dropped 6 bases and J dropped 3 bases, with 18 bases sitting between them.

This clone appeared a single time. The genes are TRBV6-6 and TRBJ2-4; the D gene is possibly TRBD1 (7 bases). The germline V and J ends were trimmed by 0 bases and 3 bases, with 12 bases remaining between them. This CDR3 is built from 16 residues. Germline V gives CDR1 MNHNY, CDR2 SVGAGI (reference sequence). The CDR3 coding sequence is TGTGCCAGCAGTTACTCGCCGGGGGACAGCAAAAACATTCAGTACTTC. It codes for CASSYSPGDSKNIQYF.

V and J are TRBV9 and TRBJ2-1; weak D call: TRBD1 (6 bases). The CDR3 has 15 amino acids. From germline, CDR1 is SGDLS and CDR2 YYNGEE. Trimming removed 3 bases from V and 0 bases from J, with 10 bases in between. The CDR3 DNA sequence: TGTGCCAGCAGCGCGCAGGGGAGCTCCTACAATGAGCAGTTCTTC. Its translation is CASSAQGSSYNEQFF. The whole variable domain, filled in from reference TRBV9 and TRBJ2-1, reads DSGVTQTPKHLITATGQRVTLRCSPRSGDLSVYWYQQSLDQGLQFLIQYYNGEERAKGNILERFSAQQFPDLHSELNLSSLELGDSALYFCASSAQGSSYNEQFFGPGTRLTVL.

This CDR3 is CASSEGQGLSPLHF. CDR3 DNA sequence: TGTGCCAGCAGCGAGGGACAGGGACTCTCACCCCTCCACTTT. V gene TRBV7-9 combines with J gene TRBJ1-6; 9 bases map to TRBD1. V dropped 5 bases and J dropped 10; count of bases not matched to a gene: 6. CDR1 is SEHNR and CDR2 is FQNEAQ in the germline V gene (reference sequence). This CDR3 has 14 residues.

The chain combines TRBV6-1 with TRBJ2-3; the D gene could be TRBD1 or TRBD2 (5 bases each). The length of the CDR3 is 12 residues. V was shortened by 7 bases and J by 3 bases, with 8 bases between the two germline ends. Germline V gives CDR1 MNHNS, CDR2 SASEGT. DNA for the CDR3: TGTGCCAGCACTGAGGGGACAGATACGCAGTATTTT. This gives the protein CASTEGTDTQYF.

This chain links TRBV10-1 with TRBJ2-3; 7 nucleotides line up with TRBD1. The germline CDR1 and CDR2 sequences are WNHNN and SYGVQD (reference sequence). Losses at the gene ends were 4 bases for V and 6 bases for J; bases not matched to a gene: 7. CDR3 length: 14 amino acids. CDR3 bases: TGCGCCAGCAGTGCAACAGGGGCACAGGATACGCAGTATTTT. It specifies CASSATGAQDTQYF.

Concerning this clone: A much larger clone sits a single nucleotide away, making a read error possible. This sequence joins TRBV11-2 and TRBJ1-4; maybe TRBD1 (6 bases). This CDR3 is 14 amino acids long. V lost 7 bases, J lost 8 bases, and 17 bases lay in between. Looked up from germline, CDR1 is SGHAT and CDR2 is FQNNGV. The CDR3 bases are TGTGCCAGCAACCCCGGACAGAGGGCAGAAAAACTGTTTTTT. Residues: CASNPGQRAEKLFF. The complete variable domain, with remaining parts taken from reference TRBV11-2 and TRBJ1-4, reads EAGVAQSPRYKIIEKRQSVAFWCNPISGHATLYWYQQILGQGPKLLIQFQNNGVVDDSQLPKDRFSAERLKGVDSTLKIQPAKLEDSAVYLCASNPGQRAEKLFFGSGTQLSVL.

The gene calls are TRBV27 and TRBJ1-2; 8 bases agree with TRBD1. The V segment lost 2 bases and the J segment 6 bases; nucleotides outside the gene matches: 5. The CDR3 is 14 amino acids. Germline CDR1 and CDR2: MNHEY and SMNVEV (reference sequence). The CDR3 bases are TGTGCCAGCAGTTTACAATGGACAGGGCATGGCTACACCTTC. It is translated as CASSLQWTGHGYTF.

The chain joins TRBV2 to TRBJ1-2; 7 bases match TRBD1. The V gene end was trimmed by 7 bases and the J gene end by 2 bases; junction bases not matched to a gene: 10. Germline V gene data show CDR1 as SNHLY and CDR2 as FYNNEI. The length of the CDR3 is 15 residues. The CDR3 protein is CASTAGGWINYGYTF. The CDR3 DNA is TGTGCCAGCACCGCAGGGGGTTGGATAAACTATGGCTACACCTTC.

This sequence joins TRBV7-2 and TRBJ2-7; no clear D. Germline CDR1 and CDR2: SGHTA and FQGNSA. The CDR3 is 14 residues long. V gave up 5 bases and J gave up 5 bases, with 16 bases separating them. For the CDR3, the DNA is TGTGCCAGCAGCCCCGTCCGGACCCCACACGAGCAGTACTTC. Protein sequence: CASSPVRTPHEQYF.

This clone has at least ten counts. This chain links TRBV28 with TRBJ2-7, with D possibly being TRBD1 (6 bases). Germline CDR1 MDHEN, CDR2 SYDVKM. Trimming removed 5 bases at V and 1 base at J, with 18 bases between. The CDR3 has 16 amino acids. As DNA, the CDR3 is TGTGCCAGCAGTGCCAACAGGGCTTCGGGGTCCTACGAGCAGTACTTC. Amino acids: CASSANRASGSYEQYF.